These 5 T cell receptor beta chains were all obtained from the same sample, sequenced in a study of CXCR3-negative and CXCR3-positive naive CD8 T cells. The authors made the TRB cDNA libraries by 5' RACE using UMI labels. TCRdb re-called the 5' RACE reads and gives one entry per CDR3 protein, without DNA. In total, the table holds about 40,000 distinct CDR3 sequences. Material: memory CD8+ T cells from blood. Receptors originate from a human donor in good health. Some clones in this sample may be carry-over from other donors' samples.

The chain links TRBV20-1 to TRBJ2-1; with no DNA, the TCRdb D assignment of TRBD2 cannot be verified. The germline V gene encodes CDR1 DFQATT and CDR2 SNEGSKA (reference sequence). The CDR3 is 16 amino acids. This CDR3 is CSARVGASGGLDEQFF.

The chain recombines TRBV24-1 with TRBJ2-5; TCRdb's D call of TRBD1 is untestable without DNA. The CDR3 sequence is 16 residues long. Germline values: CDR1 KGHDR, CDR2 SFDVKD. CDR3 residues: CATSDYGQGARETQYF.

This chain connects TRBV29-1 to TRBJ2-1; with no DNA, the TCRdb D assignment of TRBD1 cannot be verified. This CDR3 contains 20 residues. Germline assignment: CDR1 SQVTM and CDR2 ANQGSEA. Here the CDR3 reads CSAKIFGRTGGKLGVDEQFF.

The CDR3 sequence is CATSRDGGYNEQFF. The chain combines TRBV15 with TRBJ2-1; the D gene TCRdb calls, TRBD2, cannot be checked with no DNA. The germline CDR1 and CDR2 sequences are LNHNV and YYDKDF (reference sequence). The CDR3 covers 14 residues.

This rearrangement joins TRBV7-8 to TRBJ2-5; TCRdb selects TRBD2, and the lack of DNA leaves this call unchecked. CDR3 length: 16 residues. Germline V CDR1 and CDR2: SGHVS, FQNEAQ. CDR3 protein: CASSVPIAGGSETQYF.